This passage covers 22 T cell receptor beta chains from one sample sequenced in a study of PD-1 blockade in mismatch repair-deficient tumors. Assay used: immunoSEQ multiplex PCR; TCRdb lists only in-frame clones, some missing. This sample has some 70,000 clones, with more than 75% found just once. Sequences were derived from peripheral blood, sampled 2 weeks after starting pembrolizumab. The receptors originated from an adult with mismatch repair-deficient cancer.

V gene TRBV2 combines with J gene TRBJ2-4, with a weak D call TRBD1 (6 bases). Per germline, CDR1 SNHLY and CDR2 FYNNEI. Trimming took 3 bases from V and 0 from J, leaving 12 bases between them. This CDR3 is built from 16 residues. The CDR3 loop is CASSDQGPIAKNIQYF. DNA of the CDR3: TGTGCCAGCAGTGATCAGGGGCCAATAGCCAAAAACATTCAGTACTTC.

The chain combines TRBV25-1 with TRBJ2-7; 7 positions agree with TRBD2. With V trimmed by 3 bases and J by 7 bases, 12 bases remained unmatched. Germline assignment: CDR1 MGHDK and CDR2 SYGVNS. The CDR3 covers 15 residues. The CDR3 coding sequence is TGTGCCAGCAGTGACGGGCTAGCGGAGAAGGGGGAGCAGTACTTC. Protein product: CASSDGLAEKGEQYF.

This clone was picked up a small number of times. The chain employs TRBV27 and TRBJ2-1; D ambiguous. The CDR3 loop spans 17 amino acids. The V gene lost 6 bases and the J gene lost 0 bases, with 18 bases spanning the gap. CDR1 and CDR2 from the germline V gene are MNHEY and SMNVEV (reference sequence). The CDR3 bases are TGTGCCAGCAGCCCTCAGACGTTTAGCAGCTCCTACAATGAGCAGTTCTTC. It specifies CASSPQTFSSSYNEQFF.

The gene calls are TRBV6-4 and TRBJ2-2; 8 bases fit TRBD2. CDR1 MRHNA and CDR2 SNTAGT come from the germline V gene. The CDR3 consists of 15 residues. Trimming at V came to 0 bases and at J to 6 bases, leaving 3 bases not matched to a gene. The CDR3 DNA reads TGTGCCAGCAGTGACTCTACTAGCGGCTCCGGGGAGCTGTTTTTT. It is translated as CASSDSTSGSGELFF.

The J gene is TRBJ2-1, the V gene TRBV5-1; D perhaps matches TRBD2 (6 bases). The CDR3 contains 12 residues. The germline V and J ends were trimmed by 0 bases and 10 bases, with 8 bases remaining between them. CDR1 is SGHRS, CDR2 YFSETQ, per germline. This CDR3 reads CASSLGEAEQFF. CDR3 in DNA: TGCGCCAGCAGCTTGGGGGAGGCGGAGCAGTTCTTC.

The chain has TRBV19 and TRBJ1-5; a weak D match, TRBD1 (5 bases). CDR3 size: 15 residues. Trimming removed 4 bases at V and 5 bases at J, with 15 bases between. Per the germline V gene, CDR1 is LNHDA and CDR2 is SQIVND (reference sequence). This CDR3 is CASSSPARAHQPQHF. CDR3 coding DNA: TGTGCCAGTAGTAGCCCCGCCAGGGCGCATCAGCCCCAGCATTTT.

J is TRBJ1-2 and V is TRBV14, with D uncertain. The CDR3 length is 15 residues. Trimming took off 4 bases at V and 2 bases at J, with 14 bases between the two ends. Germline V lookup: CDR1 SGHDN, CDR2 FVKESK. CDR3 bases: TGTGCCAGCAGCCCCACCGGGCTCGGCAACTATGGCTACACCTTC. This sequence encodes CASSPTGLGNYGYTF. The complete variable domain, with remaining parts taken from reference TRBV14 and TRBJ1-2, reads EAGVTQFPSHSVIEKGQTVTLRCDPISGHDNLYWYRRVMGKEIKFLLHFVKESKQDESGMPNNRFLAERTGGTYSTLKVQPAELEDSGVYFCASSPTGLGNYGYTFGSGTRLTVV.

The chain's CDR3 is CASSTPSGSEGETQYF. The CDR3 DNA reads TGTGCCAGTAGTACCCCTAGCGGATCCGAAGGAGAGACCCAGTACTTC. The rearrangement links TRBV19 to TRBJ2-5, with 7 bases fitting TRBD2. The germline V gene encodes CDR1 LNHDA and CDR2 SQIVND (reference sequence). With V trimmed by 4 bases and J by 4 bases, 12 bases remained unmatched. The CDR3 totals 16 residues.

V is TRBV19 and J is TRBJ1-2; D gene uncertain. CDR1 is LNHDA and CDR2 is SQIVND in the germline V gene (reference sequence). Trimming pared 7 bases from V and 0 bases from J, leaving 12 bases between. The CDR3 covers 14 residues. CDR3 DNA sequence: TGTGCCAGTATTCCCGACGGAGCTAACTATGGCTACACCTTC. This translates into CASIPDGANYGYTF.

The CDR3 coding sequence is TGTGCCAGCAGCGCCGTCCCGGCTGGGACCGGGGAGCTGTTTTTT. Translating it yields CASSAVPAGTGELFF. The chain is built from TRBV9 and TRBJ2-2, with D uncertain. Trimming left V 3 bases short and J 5 bases short, with 14 bases between. This CDR3 has 15 amino acids. Germline V gives CDR1 SGDLS, CDR2 YYNGEE.

The chain combines TRBV15 with TRBJ1-5; unclear D gene. The germline gives CDR1 LNHNV, CDR2 YYDKDF (reference sequence). The length of the CDR3 is 12 residues. Trimming cost V 3 bases and J 4 bases, with 4 bases left between them. The CDR3 protein is CATSSDNQPQHF. In nucleotides, the CDR3 is TGTGCCACCAGCAGTGATAATCAGCCCCAGCATTTT.

The J gene is TRBJ1-1, the V gene TRBV5-1; D possibly corresponds to TRBD1 (6 bases). Trimming pared 1 base from V and 6 bases from J, leaving 13 bases between. Looked up from germline, CDR1 is SGHRS and CDR2 is YFSETQ. There are 14 residues in the CDR3. Here the CDR3 reads CASSLPGASAEAFF. The CDR3 nucleotides read TGCGCCAGCAGCTTGCCGGGGGCATCAGCTGAAGCTTTCTTT.

This sequence joins TRBV11-3 and TRBJ2-3, with 8 bases identical to TRBD2. The CDR3 is 18 residues long. From germline, CDR1 is SGHNT and CDR2 YENEEA. V was pared by 1 base and J by 1 base, with 10 bases of the junction left unmatched. Here the CDR3 reads CASSLGYSGSGGTDTQYF. The CDR3 bases are TGTGCCAGCAGCTTAGGGTACAGCGGGAGTGGGGGCACAGATACGCAGTATTTT.

This clone was recorded once. The chain couples TRBV27 to TRBJ2-5; a possible D gene is TRBD2 (6 bases). The germline V and J ends were trimmed by 6 bases and 2 bases, with 16 bases remaining between them. Germline assignment: CDR1 MNHEY and CDR2 SMNVEV (reference sequence). The CDR3 is 15 amino acids. CDR3 DNA: TGTGCCAGCAGCTTGACCGGGACTGCACAAGAGACCCAGTACTTC. The encoded protein is CASSLTGTAQETQYF.

This clone was recorded only once. The gene calls are TRBV2 and TRBJ1-3; possibly TRBD1 for D (5 bases). The CDR3 has 19 residues. In germline, CDR1 is SNHLY, CDR2 FYNNEI. V lost 3 bases, J lost 0 bases, and 21 bases lay in between. CDR3 in amino acids: CASSDHPWSRQSSGNTIYF. The DNA for the CDR3 is TGTGCCAGCAGTGACCACCCGTGGAGCAGACAGAGCTCTGGAAACACCATATATTTT.

This chain uses TRBV6-5 with TRBJ1-5; 9 bases match TRBD1. The junction had 9 bases not matched to a gene; V was cut back by 10 bases and J by 2 bases. The CDR3 loop spans 15 amino acids. From germline, CDR1 is MNHEY and CDR2 SVGAGI. The CDR3 region is CATRDRAERNQPQHF. In DNA, the CDR3 is TGTGCCACCCGGGACAGGGCCGAACGCAATCAGCCCCAGCATTTT.

This clone was seen only once. This sequence joins TRBV5-1 and TRBJ1-1; D remains ambiguous. Germline CDR1 reads SGHRS; CDR2 reads YFSETQ. Trimming shortened V by 4 bases and J by 1 base, and 2 bases separated the two germline ends. The CDR3 has 11 amino acids. The CDR3 sequence: CASSRNTEAFF. The CDR3 DNA reads as TGCGCCAGCAGCCGGAACACTGAAGCTTTCTTT.

This rearrangement joins TRBV5-1 to TRBJ1-3; 7 nucleotides agree with TRBD1. J was trimmed by 4 bases and V by 3 bases; bases with no gene match: 7. This CDR3 has 15 amino acids. Germline lookup yields CDR1 SGHRS and CDR2 YFSETQ. The CDR3 loop reads CASSSAGGQGNTIYF. CDR3 in DNA: TGCGCCAGCAGCTCAGCAGGGGGGCAAGGAAACACCATATATTTT. The full variable domain, rest sourced from reference TRBV5-1 and TRBJ1-3, is KAGVTQTPRYLIKTRGQQVTLSCSPISGHRSVSWYQQTPGQGLQFLFEYFSETQRNKGNFPGRFSGRQFSNSRSEMNVSTLELGDSALYLCASSSAGGQGNTIYFGEGSWLTVV.

This clone turned up a few times. V usage is TRBV5-1 and J usage is TRBJ1-4; 7 bases agree with TRBD1. The germline V gene encodes CDR1 SGHRS and CDR2 YFSETQ. V gave up 4 bases and J gave up 5 bases; unmatched junction bases: 5. The CDR3 extends over 14 amino acids. The CDR3 region has the DNA TGCGCCAGCAGCCGCCCGGGACAGAATGAAAAACTGTTTTTT. Its protein is CASSRPGQNEKLFF.

The chain carries TRBV7-8 and TRBJ2-1; no clear D. Trimming shortened V by 3 bases and J by 0 bases, and 9 bases separated the two germline ends. CDR1 and CDR2 (germline): SGHVS, FQNEAQ. The CDR3 covers 15 residues. The CDR3 sequence is CASSLSPLSYNEQFF. CDR3 nucleotide sequence: TGTGCCAGCAGCTTGTCCCCGCTCTCCTACAATGAGCAGTTCTTC.

This clone was seen a handful of times. V gene TRBV10-3 combines with J gene TRBJ1-1; a possible D gene is TRBD1 (6 bases). Per the germline V gene, CDR1 is ENHRY and CDR2 is SYGVKD. The CDR3 covers 12 residues. Deletions cut 3 bases from V and 11 bases from J, with 13 bases between. The CDR3 DNA sequence: TGTGCCATCAGTGATGGTCAGGGGAAGGCTTTCTTT. Amino acid sequence: CAISDGQGKAFF.

The rearrangement joins TRBV29-1 to TRBJ2-2; D possibly corresponds to TRBD1 (7 bases). Germline CDR1 is SQVTM and CDR2 is ANQGSEA. CDR3 size: 13 residues. V was cut by 8 bases and J by 5 bases, with 15 bases left in between. The CDR3 loop is CSYDRAGTGELFF. CDR3 DNA: TGCAGCTATGACAGGGCGGGGACCGGGGAGCTGTTTTTT.